The 5 T cell receptor beta chains presented below share a single source sample, sequenced in a study of cytomegalovirus exposure and HLA in healthy donors. Sequenced by immunoSEQ multiplex PCR; TCRdb stores in-frame clones only, minus some. This table holds 230,000 or so clones, around 88% found once. Sequences were obtained from PBMCs. The receptors were gathered from a woman between 18 and 29 years old in good health and CMV-seronegative.

The chain carries TRBV28 and TRBJ2-2; a weak D match, TRBD2 (5 bases). Trimming pared 5 bases from V and 3 bases from J, leaving 13 bases between. The CDR3 sequence is 15 residues long. Per the germline V gene, CDR1 is MDHEN and CDR2 is SYDVKM. The CDR3 bases are TGTGCCAGCAGTCACATCGGACTCGACACCGGGGAGCTGTTTTTT. Protein sequence: CASSHIGLDTGELFF.

The chain carries TRBV7-9 and TRBJ2-7, with TRBD1 identical over 7 bases. Germline V gene lookup returns CDR1 SEHNR and CDR2 FQNEAQ (reference sequence). This CDR3 has 13 amino acids. With 8 bases clipped from V and 2 bases from J, the junction kept 6 bases outside the gene matches. CDR3: CASGPGGAYEQYF. CDR3 sequence (DNA): TGTGCCAGCGGTCCAGGGGGTGCCTACGAGCAGTACTTC.

The J gene is TRBJ2-1, the V gene TRBV18; D is perhaps TRBD1 (6 bases). The CDR3 runs to 17 residues. V lost 2 bases, J lost 3 bases, and 17 bases lay in between. Germline-derived CDR1 and CDR2 are KGHSH and LQKENI. This chain's CDR3 is CASSPNPQGRIYNEQFF. In DNA form, the CDR3 reads TGTGCCAGCTCACCAAACCCACAGGGACGGATCTACAATGAGCAGTTCTTC.

The chain is built from TRBV27 and TRBJ2-7, with D perhaps matching TRBD1 (6 bases). The CDR3 spans 17 residues. Looked up from germline, CDR1 is MNHEY and CDR2 is SMNVEV (reference sequence). With 6 bases removed from V and 5 bases from J, the gap between germline ends came to 26 bases. CDR3 in amino acids: CASSRRGTTTGRDEQYF. Written as DNA, the CDR3 is TGTGCCAGCAGCCGAAGGGGGACAACTACCGGTCGGGACGAGCAGTACTTC.

The chain joins TRBV11-2 to TRBJ2-5; 7 nucleotides align to TRBD2. CDR1 is SGHAT, CDR2 FQNNGV, per germline. V was clipped by 3 bases and J by 5 bases; unmatched bases: 9. The CDR3 has 15 amino acids. The CDR3 loop is CASSLAGVSMETQYF. CDR3 coding DNA: TGTGCCAGCAGCTTGGCGGGAGTATCAATGGAGACCCAGTACTTC.